This T cell receptor beta chain was captured by sequencing in a study of T cells in localized non-small cell lung cancer. The study, taken as a whole, reports: Tumor trailed uninvolved adjacent lung in T cell clonality, which peaked there. A median around 55 of the top 100 tumor clones appeared in adjacent lung. One tumor region alone was sequenced, and heterogeneity therefore remains possible.

Regarding this clone: Its antigen is still unknown.

Assay used: immunoSEQ multiplex PCR; TCRdb lists only in-frame clones, some missing. Among approximately 25,000 clones, less than 95% were seen once, and the ten largest hold 6.9%. CDR1 and CDR2 (germline): MDHEN, SYDVKM. Trimming removed 0 bases from V and 0 bases from J, with 8 bases in between. This CDR3 contains 15 residues. This sample comprised peripheral blood, obtained before any cancer treatment. The receptor was derived from a woman aged 35 to 70 with stage I lung adenocarcinoma. The chain combines TRBV28 with TRBJ1-2; no definite D call. The CDR3, as DNA: TGTGCCAGCAGTTTATGGAGCAGTTCTAACTATGGCTACACCTTC. This encodes CASSLWSSSNYGYTF.